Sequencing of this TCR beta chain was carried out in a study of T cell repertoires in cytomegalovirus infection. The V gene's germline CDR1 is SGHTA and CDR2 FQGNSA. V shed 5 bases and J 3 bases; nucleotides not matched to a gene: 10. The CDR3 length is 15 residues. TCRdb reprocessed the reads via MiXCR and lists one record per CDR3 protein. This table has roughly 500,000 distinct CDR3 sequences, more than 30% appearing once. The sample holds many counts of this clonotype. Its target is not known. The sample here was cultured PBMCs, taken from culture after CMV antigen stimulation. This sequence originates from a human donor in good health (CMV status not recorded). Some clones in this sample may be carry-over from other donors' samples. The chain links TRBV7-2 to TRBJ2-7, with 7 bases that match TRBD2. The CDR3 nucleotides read TGTGCCAGCAGCCCCCGGGGAGGGTTAAGCTACGAGCAGTACTTC. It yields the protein CASSPRGGLSYEQYF.